The 27 T cell receptor beta chains below were found in one sample sequenced in a study of T cells expressing NK-cell markers. From the 5' RACE reads, TCRdb lists one entry per CDR3 protein and no DNA. The sample table includes approximately 550,000 distinct CDR3 sequences. Sequencing input: blood T cells: a sorted CD56 or NKG2C T cell subset, CD4+ or CD8+ T cells, or bulk PBMC T cells (not recorded which). The receptors stem from a young man in good health.

Here the CDR3 reads CASSFPSGRLSNEQFF. This chain links TRBV12-3 or TRBV12-4 with TRBJ2-1; with no DNA, the TCRdb D assignment of TRBD2 cannot be verified. The CDR3 is made up of 16 amino acids.

This chain links TRBV7-9 with TRBJ2-5. Germline CDR1 SEHNR, CDR2 FQNEAQ (reference sequence). The CDR3 spans 12 residues. CDR3 amino acids: CASSLRTETQYF.

The rearrangement joins TRBV6-2 or TRBV6-3 to TRBJ2-2; no DNA is available, so the TRBD1 call from TCRdb remains unchecked. The length of the CDR3 is 14 residues. Germline V gene sequence: CDR1 MNHEY, CDR2 SVGEGT. The CDR3 spells CASSPGTGSGELFF.

The gene calls are TRBV11-2 and TRBJ2-3; TCRdb indicates TRBD1, and absent DNA this call remains unverified. CDR1 is SGHAT and CDR2 is FQNNGV in the germline V gene. CDR3 length: 16 amino acids. The CDR3 spells CASSDLGRGVTDTQYF.

The genes are TRBV5-1 and TRBJ2-1. Germline assignment: CDR1 SGHRS and CDR2 YFSETQ. There are 15 residues in the CDR3. The CDR3 loop is CASSLDQDLYNEQFF.

The CDR3 loop is CASSSPPGLAGGVNEQFF. J is TRBJ2-1 and V is TRBV12-3 or TRBV12-4; the D call of TRBD2 rests on TCRdb alone, since no DNA is present to check it. The length of the CDR3 is 18 residues.

This chain connects TRBV14 to TRBJ2-7. Germline assignment: CDR1 SGHDN and CDR2 FVKESK. CDR3 length: 13 residues. CDR3 in amino acids: CASSQVHFYEQYF.

V usage is TRBV12-3 or TRBV12-4 and J usage is TRBJ2-3; TCRdb reports TRBD1, a call that lacks DNA to check it against. This CDR3 comprises 16 residues. CDR3 protein: CASSLARRLQGDTQYF.

The CDR3 loop reads CSAAGTAEKLFF. The gene calls are TRBV29-1 and TRBJ1-4; the TCRdb call, TRBD1, lacks DNA for checking. This CDR3 comprises 12 residues. The V gene's germline CDR1 is SQVTM and CDR2 ANQGSEA.

The chain joins TRBV7-7 to TRBJ1-1; TCRdb selects TRBD1, and the lack of DNA leaves this call unchecked. Germline loops: CDR1 SSHAT, CDR2 FNYEAQ (reference sequence). This CDR3 comprises 15 residues. The CDR3: CASRPGQWGNTEAFF.

The chain links TRBV28 to TRBJ2-7; TCRdb selects TRBD2, and the lack of DNA leaves this call unchecked. Germline CDR1 and CDR2: MDHEN and SYDVKM. This CDR3 has 15 residues. This CDR3 reads CASSTKGPSSYEQYF.

This chain links TRBV5-1 with TRBJ2-5. CDR1 is SGHRS, CDR2 YFSETQ, per germline. The CDR3 totals 17 residues. The CDR3: CASSWGHRSLLQETQYF.

The genes are TRBV4-3 and TRBJ2-1; TCRdb gives TRBD1 as the D gene, but with no DNA this cannot be confirmed. The CDR3 is 13 amino acids. The germline CDR1 and CDR2 sequences are LGHNA and YSLEER. CDR3: CATGSGPYNEQFF.

The chain is built from TRBV30 and TRBJ2-2. The CDR3 contains 13 residues. The germline V gene has CDR1 GTSNPN and CDR2 SVGIG (reference sequence). This CDR3 is CAWSVTGAGELFF.

The rearrangement uses TRBV11-2 and TRBJ2-3. Per germline, CDR1 SGHAT and CDR2 FQNNGV. This CDR3 region has 15 residues. The CDR3 spells CASSPWVESTDTQYF.

The J gene is TRBJ2-7, the V gene TRBV2. CDR3 length: 17 residues. CDR1 and CDR2 (germline): SNHLY, FYNNEI. The CDR3 spells CASSESWSGRTSYEQYF.

The gene calls are TRBV5-6 and TRBJ1-5. This CDR3 comprises 14 residues. Germline loops: CDR1 SGHDT, CDR2 YYEEEE. CDR3 loop: CASSGYNSNQPQHF.

The V and J genes are TRBV28 and TRBJ2-2; the TCRdb D gene call, TRBD1, has no DNA to confirm it. The CDR3 is made up of 13 amino acids. CDR1 MDHEN and CDR2 SYDVKM come from the germline V gene. CDR3 loop: CASKGLGTGELFF.

The genes are TRBV7-2 and TRBJ2-3; with no DNA, the TCRdb D assignment of TRBD1 cannot be verified. The CDR3 spans 16 residues. Germline V lookup: CDR1 SGHTA, CDR2 FQGNSA. The CDR3: CASSLISISGGDTQYF.

The chain uses TRBV5-4 and TRBJ2-1; checking the TCRdb D call of TRBD2 is not possible without DNA. This CDR3 has 15 amino acids. Germline-derived CDR1 and CDR2 are SGHNT and YYREEE (reference sequence). This chain's CDR3 is CASRYASGRSDEQFF.

The V and J genes are TRBV3-1 and TRBJ2-1. This CDR3 has 14 residues. Germline-derived CDR1 and CDR2 are LGHDT and YNNKEL (reference sequence). The CDR3 spells CASSQETTSAFQFF.

V and J are TRBV30 and TRBJ2-5. The CDR3 sequence is 13 residues long. Germline V gives CDR1 GTSNPN, CDR2 SVGIG (reference sequence). The CDR3 spells CAWSRTLQETQYF.

This chain connects TRBV12-3 or TRBV12-4 to TRBJ2-5; the TCRdb call, TRBD1, lacks DNA for checking. The CDR3 totals 17 residues. The CDR3 loop reads CASSPAGTGGPGETQYF.

CDR3: CASSYLLSGYNEQFF. The chain is built from TRBV6-2 or TRBV6-3 and TRBJ2-1; checking the TCRdb D call of TRBD2 is not possible without DNA. CDR1 MNHEY and CDR2 SVGEGT come from the germline V gene. The CDR3 is 15 residues long.

V gene TRBV7-8 combines with J gene TRBJ2-3; no DNA is available, so the TRBD2 call from TCRdb remains unchecked. The CDR3 has 16 amino acids. Germline V gives CDR1 SGHVS, CDR2 FQNEAQ. The CDR3: CASSLAVAERRNTQYF.

The V gene is TRBV6-1, the J gene TRBJ2-7; TCRdb calls TRBD2, which cannot be checked without DNA. Germline CDR1 and CDR2: MNHNS and SASEGT. The length of the CDR3 is 15 residues. The CDR3 sequence is CASGDKVPPVDEQYF.

CDR3 in amino acids: CASSVYRGSITEAFF. J is TRBJ1-1 and V is TRBV19; TCRdb names TRBD1, which stays unverified in the absence of DNA. Looked up from germline, CDR1 is LNHDA and CDR2 is SQIVND (reference sequence). CDR3 length equals 15 residues.